This T cell receptor (beta chain) was captured in a study of blood T cell repertoires in COVID-19 (dated by TCRdb to the early 2020s). Some background on the complete study: Samples from collaborators originated in the United States, Italy and Spain and spanned both the acute and convalescent phases of COVID-19. The material from the prospective study consisted of cDNA or gDNA derived from T cells, B-cell-depleted T cells, or PBMCs. Subjects who had been exposed to COVID-19, were actively infected with it, or had recovered from it provided the deeply sampled blood TCRbeta repertoires that made up the dataset. The repertoires were made available in a free public database intended to serve as a resource for research on the immune response to SARS-CoV-2. The samples were drawn from two sources: the first 160 participants of the ongoing ImmuneRACE study, and some 1,300 subjects contributed by 6 global collaborators. Sample metadata almost always included a de-identified subject ID, COVID-19 status, age in years and sex. Where HLA class I and class II types were available, the types were taken from metadata supplied by the sample provider, not from assay-based typing.

In the prospective study, participants were roughly 18 to 95 years old, resided in about two dozen geographic areas of the United States, and were enrolled through a virtual design. In the prospective study, cohorts were assigned on the basis of participant-reported clinical history obtained from a screening survey and a study questionnaire. ImmuneRACE Cohort 3 recovered participants were defined by two consecutive negative NP/OP PCR tests, healthcare professional clearance, or symptom resolution. In the prospective study, whole blood, serum and a nasopharyngeal or oropharyngeal swab were collected from each participant by mobile phlebotomists. Prospective study participants could optionally give additional blood draws and questionnaires over an approximately 2-month period. Before DNA extraction, prospective study blood samples were shipped either frozen or at room temperature. Counted from cysteine to phenylalanine, this CDR3 has 17 amino acids. The only DNA kept is the CDR3, 51 bases in frame from the first base. The germline V gene specifies MNHEY as CDR1 and SVGEGT as CDR2. V lost 5 bases and J lost 5 bases; the stretch between them is 25 bases long.

TCRbeta CDR3 regions were amplified from genomic DNA by means of the immunoSEQ Assay, a bias-controlled multiplex PCR. The paper's processing steps were these. Within the assay, amplification of reference gene primers was used to estimate how many nucleated cells each sample contained. Sequence reads were collapsed and filtered to measure the absolute abundance of every unique TCRbeta CDR3 rearrangement. For each sample, productive Simpson clonality was calculated by taking the square root of Simpson's diversity index across productive rearrangements. What TCRdb holds here is the immuneACCESS table cut down to in-frame rearrangements. Part of the clones is not present; checked against another copy, under half of the missing clones reflect an unresolved V gene, and the others are unexplained. Clonal size and the V and J genes are those of that table, whereas D and trimming came from the DNA. For this sample the table gives about 200,000 clones, of which 75% to 90% were detected only once. Of the sample, less than 1.5% is held by the ten largest clones.

Study-wide findings and limitations: How much clinical and demographic metadata was included differed by source and by participant, and the metadata was provided uncurated.

For this clone: What antigen it recognizes has not been identified. It has no much larger one-base neighbor in the sample; base qualities were not kept.

Rearrangement joined TRBV6-2 or TRBV6-3 to TRBJ2-7; no D gene can be assigned with confidence. Specimen: PBMCs or T cells enriched from blood (not recorded which). The receptor comes from a man younger than 40 who had recovered from COVID-19. The nucleotides are TGTGCCAGCAGTCCACCTTCCCGCAGGTGGATCATCCACGAGCAGTACTTC. This is translated as CASSPPSRRWIIHEQYF.